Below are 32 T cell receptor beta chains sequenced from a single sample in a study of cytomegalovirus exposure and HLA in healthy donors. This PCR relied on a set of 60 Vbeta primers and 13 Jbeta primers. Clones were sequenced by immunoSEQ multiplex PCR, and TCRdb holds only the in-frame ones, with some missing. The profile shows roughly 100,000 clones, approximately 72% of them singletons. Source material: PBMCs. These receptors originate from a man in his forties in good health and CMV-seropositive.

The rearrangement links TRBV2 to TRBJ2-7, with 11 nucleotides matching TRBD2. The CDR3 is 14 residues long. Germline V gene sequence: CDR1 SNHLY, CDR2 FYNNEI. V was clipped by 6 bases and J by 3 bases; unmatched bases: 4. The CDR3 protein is CASRAGTSGYEQYF. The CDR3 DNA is TGTGCCAGCAGGGCCGGGACTAGCGGCTACGAGCAGTACTTC.

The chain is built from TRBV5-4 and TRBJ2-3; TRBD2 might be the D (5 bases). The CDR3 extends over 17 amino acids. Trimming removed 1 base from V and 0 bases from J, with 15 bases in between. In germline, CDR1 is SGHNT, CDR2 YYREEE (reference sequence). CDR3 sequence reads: CASSLSLTSGSTDTQYF. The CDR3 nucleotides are TGTGCCAGCAGCTTGTCTTTGACCAGCGGTAGCACAGATACGCAGTATTTT.

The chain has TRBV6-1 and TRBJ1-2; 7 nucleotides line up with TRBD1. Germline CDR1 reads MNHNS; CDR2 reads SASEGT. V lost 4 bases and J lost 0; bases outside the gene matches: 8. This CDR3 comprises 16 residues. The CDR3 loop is CASSAYRGQTNYGYTF. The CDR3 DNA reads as TGTGCCAGCAGTGCTTACAGGGGACAAACTAACTATGGCTACACCTTC.

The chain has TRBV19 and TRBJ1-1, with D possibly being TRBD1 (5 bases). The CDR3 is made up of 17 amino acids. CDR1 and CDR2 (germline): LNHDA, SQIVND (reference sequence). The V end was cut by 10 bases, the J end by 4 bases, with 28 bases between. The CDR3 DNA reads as TGTGCCACTTGCACGGGGGATGGGCGCTATTTGAGCACTGAAGCTTTCTTT. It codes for CATCTGDGRYLSTEAFF.

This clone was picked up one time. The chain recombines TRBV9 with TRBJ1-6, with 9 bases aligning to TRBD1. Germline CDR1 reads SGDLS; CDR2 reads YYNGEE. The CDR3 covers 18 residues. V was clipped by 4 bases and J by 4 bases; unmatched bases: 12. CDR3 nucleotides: TGTGCCAGCAGCCCGGGACTACAGGGGGCCCTATATAATTCACCCCTCCACTTT. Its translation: CASSPGLQGALYNSPLHF. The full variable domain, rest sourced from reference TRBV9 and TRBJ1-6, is DSGVTQTPKHLITATGQRVTLRCSPRSGDLSVYWYQQSLDQGLQFLIQYYNGEERAKGNILERFSAQQFPDLHSELNLSSLELGDSALYFCASSPGLQGALYNSPLHFGNGTRLTVT.

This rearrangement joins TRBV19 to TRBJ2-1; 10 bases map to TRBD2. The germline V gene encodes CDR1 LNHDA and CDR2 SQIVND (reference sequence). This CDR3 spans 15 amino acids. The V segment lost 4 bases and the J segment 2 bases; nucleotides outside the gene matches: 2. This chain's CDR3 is CASSTSGSTYNEQFF. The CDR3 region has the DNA TGTGCCAGTAGTACTAGCGGGAGCACCTACAATGAGCAGTTCTTC.

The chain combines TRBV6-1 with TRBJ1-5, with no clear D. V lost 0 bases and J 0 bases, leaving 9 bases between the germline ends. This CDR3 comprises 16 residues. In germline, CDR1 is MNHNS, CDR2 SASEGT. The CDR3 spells CASSEATAYSNQPQHF. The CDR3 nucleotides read TGTGCCAGCAGTGAAGCAACAGCTTATAGCAATCAGCCCCAGCATTTT.

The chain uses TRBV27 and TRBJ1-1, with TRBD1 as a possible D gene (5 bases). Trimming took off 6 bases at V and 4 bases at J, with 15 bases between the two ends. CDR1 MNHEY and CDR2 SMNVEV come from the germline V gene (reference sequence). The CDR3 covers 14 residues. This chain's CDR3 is CASRLGGFSTEAFF. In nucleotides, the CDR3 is TGTGCCAGCAGGTTGGGGGGGTTTAGCACTGAAGCTTTCTTT.

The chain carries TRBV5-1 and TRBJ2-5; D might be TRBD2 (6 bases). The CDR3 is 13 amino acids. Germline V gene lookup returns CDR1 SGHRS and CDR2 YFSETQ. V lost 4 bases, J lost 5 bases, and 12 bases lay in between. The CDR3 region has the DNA TGCGCCAGCAGCCTGACTAGTTGGGAGACCCAGTACTTC. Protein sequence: CASSLTSWETQYF.

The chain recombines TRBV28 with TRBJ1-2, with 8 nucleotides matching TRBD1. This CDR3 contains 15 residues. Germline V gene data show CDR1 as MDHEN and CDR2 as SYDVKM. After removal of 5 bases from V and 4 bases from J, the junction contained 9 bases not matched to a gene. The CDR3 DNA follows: TGTGCCAGCAGTCCCCGGGGACAGGCCCTCTATGGCTACACCTTC. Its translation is CASSPRGQALYGYTF.

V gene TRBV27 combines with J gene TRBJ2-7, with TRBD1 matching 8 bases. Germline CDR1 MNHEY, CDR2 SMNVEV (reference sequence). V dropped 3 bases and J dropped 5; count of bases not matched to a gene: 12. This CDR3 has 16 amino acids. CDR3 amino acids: CASSFRPTGVFNEQYF. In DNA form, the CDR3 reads TGTGCCAGCAGTTTCCGTCCGACAGGGGTATTTAACGAGCAGTACTTC.

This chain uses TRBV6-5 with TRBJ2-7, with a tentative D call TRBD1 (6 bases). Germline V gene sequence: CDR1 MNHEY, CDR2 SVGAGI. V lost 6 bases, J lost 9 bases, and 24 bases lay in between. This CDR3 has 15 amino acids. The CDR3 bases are TGTGCCAGCAGGCTCCGTGGAGCAGGGGCCCTCGGGCAGTACTTC. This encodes CASRLRGAGALGQYF.

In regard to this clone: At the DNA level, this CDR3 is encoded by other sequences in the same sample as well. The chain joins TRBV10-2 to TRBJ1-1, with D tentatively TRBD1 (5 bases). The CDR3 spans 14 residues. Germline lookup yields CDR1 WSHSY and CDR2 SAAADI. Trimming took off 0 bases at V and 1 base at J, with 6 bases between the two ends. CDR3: CASSESQGNTEAFF. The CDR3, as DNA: TGCGCCAGCAGTGAGTCCCAGGGGAACACTGAAGCTTTCTTT.

DNA of the CDR3: TGTGCCAGCAGCTTAGCTTTCGGGAGGGCCCCCGGGGAGCTGTTTTTT. It is translated as CASSLAFGRAPGELFF. The gene calls are TRBV7-8 and TRBJ2-2, with TRBD2 identical over 8 bases. Unmatched junction bases numbered 6, after V lost 0 bases and J lost 6 bases. Germline CDR1 and CDR2: SGHVS and FQNEAQ. This CDR3 comprises 16 residues.

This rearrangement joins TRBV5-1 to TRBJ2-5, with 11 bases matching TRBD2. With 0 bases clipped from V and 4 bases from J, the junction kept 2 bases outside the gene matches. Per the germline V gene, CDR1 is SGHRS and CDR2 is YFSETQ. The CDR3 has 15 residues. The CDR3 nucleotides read TGCGCCAGCAGCTTGGCCGGGACTAGCGGAGAGACCCAGTACTTC. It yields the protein CASSLAGTSGETQYF.

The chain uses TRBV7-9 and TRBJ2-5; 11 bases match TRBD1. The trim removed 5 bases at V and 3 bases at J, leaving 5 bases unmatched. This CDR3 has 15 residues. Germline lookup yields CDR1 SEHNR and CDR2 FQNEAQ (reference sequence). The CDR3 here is CASSLGQGAKETQYF. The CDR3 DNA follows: TGTGCCAGCAGCCTAGGACAGGGGGCTAAAGAGACCCAGTACTTC.

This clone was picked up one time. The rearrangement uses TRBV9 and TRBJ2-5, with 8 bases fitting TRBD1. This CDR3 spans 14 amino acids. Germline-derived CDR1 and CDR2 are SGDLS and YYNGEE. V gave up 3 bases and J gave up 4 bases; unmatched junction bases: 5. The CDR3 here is CASSAGTGRETQYF. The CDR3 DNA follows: TGTGCCAGCAGCGCCGGGACAGGTAGAGAGACCCAGTACTTC.

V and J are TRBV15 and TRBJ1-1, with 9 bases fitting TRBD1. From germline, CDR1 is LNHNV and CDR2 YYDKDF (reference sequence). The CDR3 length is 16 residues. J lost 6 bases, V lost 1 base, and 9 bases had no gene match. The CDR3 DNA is TGTGCCACCAGCAGAGGGACAGGGGCAAGGGGCGCTGAAGCTTTCTTT. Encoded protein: CATSRGTGARGAEAFF.

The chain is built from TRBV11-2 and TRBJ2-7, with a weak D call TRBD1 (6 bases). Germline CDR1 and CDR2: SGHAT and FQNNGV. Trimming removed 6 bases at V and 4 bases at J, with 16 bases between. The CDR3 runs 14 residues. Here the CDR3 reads CASRTTGTQYEQYF. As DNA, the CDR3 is TGTGCCAGCAGGACCACCGGGACACAATACGAGCAGTACTTC.

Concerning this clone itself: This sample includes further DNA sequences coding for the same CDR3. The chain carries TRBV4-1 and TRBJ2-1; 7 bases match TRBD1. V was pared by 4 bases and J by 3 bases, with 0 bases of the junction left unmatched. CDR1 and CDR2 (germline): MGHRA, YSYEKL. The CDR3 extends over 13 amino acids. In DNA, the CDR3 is TGCGCCAGCAGCCGGGACAGCTACAATGAGCAGTTCTTC. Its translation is CASSRDSYNEQFF.

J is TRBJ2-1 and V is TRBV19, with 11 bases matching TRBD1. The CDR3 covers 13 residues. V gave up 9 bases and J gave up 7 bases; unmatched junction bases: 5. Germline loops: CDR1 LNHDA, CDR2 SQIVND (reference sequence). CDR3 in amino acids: CASLDRGRNEQFF. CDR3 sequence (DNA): TGTGCCAGCCTGGACAGGGGGCGTAATGAGCAGTTCTTC.

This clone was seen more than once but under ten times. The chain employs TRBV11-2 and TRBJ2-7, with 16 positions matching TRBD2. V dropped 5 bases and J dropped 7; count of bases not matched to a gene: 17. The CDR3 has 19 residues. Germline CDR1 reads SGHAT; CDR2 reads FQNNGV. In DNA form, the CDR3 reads TGTGCCAGCAGCCCTAGGGGGCTAGGGACTAGCGGGAGGGCTGGGGAGCAGTACTTC. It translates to CASSPRGLGTSGRAGEQYF.

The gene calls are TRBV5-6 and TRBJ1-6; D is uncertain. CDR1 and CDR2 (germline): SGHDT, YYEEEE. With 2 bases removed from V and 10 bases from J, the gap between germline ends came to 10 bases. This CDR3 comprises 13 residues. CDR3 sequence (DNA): TGTGCCAGCAGCTTACCTGAGATGTCACCCCTCCACTTT. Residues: CASSLPEMSPLHF. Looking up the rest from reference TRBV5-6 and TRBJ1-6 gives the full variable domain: DAGVTQSPTHLIKTRGQQVTLRCSPKSGHDTVSWYQQALGQGPQFIFQYYEEEERQRGNFPDRFSGHQFPNYSSELNVNALLLGDSALYLCASSLPEMSPLHFGNGTRLTVT.

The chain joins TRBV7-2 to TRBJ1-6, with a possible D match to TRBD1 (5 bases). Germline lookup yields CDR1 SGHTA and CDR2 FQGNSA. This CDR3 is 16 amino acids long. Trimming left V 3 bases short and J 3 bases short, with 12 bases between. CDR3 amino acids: CASSFLGGGYNSPLHF. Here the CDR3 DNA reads TGTGCCAGCAGCTTCCTGGGGGGAGGCTATAATTCACCCCTCCACTTT.

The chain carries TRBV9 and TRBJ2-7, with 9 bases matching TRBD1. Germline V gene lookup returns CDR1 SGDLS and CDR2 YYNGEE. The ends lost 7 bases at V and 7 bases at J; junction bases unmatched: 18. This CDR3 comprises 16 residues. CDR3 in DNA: TGTGCCAGCGGAGAGGGGGGACAGGGAGCATCGGGGGAGCAGTACTTC. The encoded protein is CASGEGGQGASGEQYF.

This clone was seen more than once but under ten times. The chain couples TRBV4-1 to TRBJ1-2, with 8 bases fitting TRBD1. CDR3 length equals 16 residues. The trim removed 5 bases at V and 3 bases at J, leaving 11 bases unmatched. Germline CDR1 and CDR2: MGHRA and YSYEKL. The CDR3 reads CASSEGRGQDYYGYTF. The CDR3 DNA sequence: TGCGCCAGCAGCGAAGGCAGGGGACAGGACTACTATGGCTACACCTTC.

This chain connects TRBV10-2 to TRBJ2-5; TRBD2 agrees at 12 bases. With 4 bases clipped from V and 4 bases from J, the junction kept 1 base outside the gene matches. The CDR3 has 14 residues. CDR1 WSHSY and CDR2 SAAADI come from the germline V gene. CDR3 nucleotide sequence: TGCGCCAGCAGTGTGACTAGCGGGGGAGAGACCCAGTACTTC. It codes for CASSVTSGGETQYF.

The CDR3 here is CATRPRGGYNEKLFF. The CDR3 DNA reads TGTGCCACTAGACCCCGGGGGGGCTACAATGAAAAACTGTTTTTT. The chain uses TRBV19 and TRBJ1-4; D may be TRBD1 (6 bases). V dropped 10 bases and J dropped 5 bases, with 20 bases sitting between them. CDR3 length equals 15 residues. Germline lookup yields CDR1 LNHDA and CDR2 SQIVND (reference sequence).

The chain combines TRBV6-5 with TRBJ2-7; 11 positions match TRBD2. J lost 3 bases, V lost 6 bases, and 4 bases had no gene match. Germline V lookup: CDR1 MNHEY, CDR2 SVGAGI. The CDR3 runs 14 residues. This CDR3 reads CASRGTSGVYEQYF. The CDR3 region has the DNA TGTGCCAGCAGAGGGACTAGCGGAGTCTACGAGCAGTACTTC.

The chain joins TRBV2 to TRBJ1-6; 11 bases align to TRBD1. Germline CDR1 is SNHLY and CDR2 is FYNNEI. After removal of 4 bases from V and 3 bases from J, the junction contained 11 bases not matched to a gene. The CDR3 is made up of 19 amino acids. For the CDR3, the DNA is TGTGCCAGCAGTGCGCCGGGACAGGGGGAAGGCGACTATAATTCACCCCTCCACTTT. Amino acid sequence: CASSAPGQGEGDYNSPLHF.

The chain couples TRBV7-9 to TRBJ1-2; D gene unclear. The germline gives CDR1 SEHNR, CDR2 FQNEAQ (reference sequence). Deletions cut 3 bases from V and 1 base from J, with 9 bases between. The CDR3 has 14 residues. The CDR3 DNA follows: TGTGCCAGCAGCTTGGTGGGCAGTAACTATGGCTACACCTTC. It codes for CASSLVGSNYGYTF.

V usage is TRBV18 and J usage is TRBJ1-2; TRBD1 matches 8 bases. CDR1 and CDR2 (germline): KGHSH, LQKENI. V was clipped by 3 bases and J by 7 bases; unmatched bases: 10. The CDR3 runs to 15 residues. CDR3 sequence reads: CASSPRDRITSGYTF. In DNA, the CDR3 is TGTGCCAGCTCACCCCGGGACAGGATAACTAGTGGCTACACCTTC.